This record looks at one TCR beta chain sequence and its context. These data come from a study of blood T cell repertoires in COVID-19. Study overall: PBMCs, B-cell-depleted T cells, or T cells were the source of the cDNA or gDNA that made up the material.

In the original workflow: For nucleated cells, counts were estimated from reference gene primer amplification. Only in-frame clones appear in the TCRdb table, and some are missing; sequencing was by immunoSEQ multiplex PCR. The V and J calls and clone size were taken over from that table, and D and trimming were inferred from the DNA. Of about 90,000 clones in the sample, 90% are singletons; the top ten hold around 5.1%. This CDR3 comprises 15 residues. The junction had 6 bases not matched to a gene; V was cut back by 4 bases and J by 3 bases. Germline CDR1 MNHEY, CDR2 SMNVEV (reference sequence). The receptor comes from a man in his fifties with acute or convalescent COVID-19. The V and J genes are TRBV27 and TRBJ2-3; 8 bases map to TRBD2. The specimen sequenced was peripheral blood. CDR3 amino acids: CASSSGLALTDTQYF. The CDR3 DNA is TGTGCCAGCAGTTCTGGACTAGCTCTGACAGATACGCAGTATTTT.